This is a list of T cell receptor beta chains from one sample in a study of memory CD4+ T cells and cytomegalovirus serostatus. Only in-frame clones appear in the TCRdb table, and some are missing; sequencing was by immunoSEQ multiplex PCR. The sample includes about 29,000 clones, 75% to 85% of them seen just once. Sequencing was carried out using memory CD4+ T cells from blood. The receptor source for this set is an adult in good health and CMV-seronegative. CDR3s include the opening cysteine and the closing phenylalanine or tryptophan. Fields, in order: V gene, J gene, clone size, D gene, CDR3 protein. A D gene is named only where the DNA matches it firmly. Some rows mark clone size as missing; the rest say once, few, many or name a class of expanded clone.

TRBV14	TRBJ2-7	-	-	CASSQQLSSYEQYF
TRBV11-1	TRBJ1-2	few	-	CASSLPGAGGYTF
TRBV19	TRBJ1-4	-	TRBD1	CASSKRQGTNEKLFF
TRBV30	TRBJ2-1	-	-	CAWSPDGHLRNEQFF
TRBV9	TRBJ1-2	-	-	CASSASGVSYGYTF
TRBV6-6	TRBJ2-3	-	-	CASIIDHFSDTQYF
TRBV11-2	TRBJ2-2	once	TRBD1	CASRLTDRGTGELFF
TRBV4-1	TRBJ2-3	-	-	CASSQAIGSTQYF
TRBV6-1	TRBJ1-1	-	-	CASSDDTTEAFF
TRBV27	TRBJ2-7	few	-	CASSSNSQKQYF
TRBV30	TRBJ1-5	-	-	CAWSRDSNQPQHF
TRBV7-9	TRBJ1-4	few	-	CASSLGEREKLFF
TRBV5-1	TRBJ2-1	-	-	CASREGSNEQFF
TRBV28	TRBJ2-1	-	-	CASSSIGLYNEQFF
TRBV6-1	TRBJ1-5	-	-	CASSEYRVGQPQHF
TRBV7-9	TRBJ1-2	-	-	CASTRGAADYGYTF
TRBV18	TRBJ1-2	-	-	CASSPGDNYGYTF
TRBV28	TRBJ2-3	-	-	CASSSSWDGYRDTQYF
TRBV7-9	TRBJ2-5	once	TRBD2	CASSSRGGRETQYF
TRBV7-9	TRBJ2-5	-	TRBD2	CASSLYRLAGGETQYF
TRBV4-2	TRBJ1-2	-	-	CASRDSPNYGYTF
TRBV2	TRBJ1-2	-	TRBD1	CASSERQGYFYGYTF
TRBV6-1	TRBJ1-1	-	-	CASRTGMNTEAFF
TRBV5-4	TRBJ2-1	once	-	CASSSLLRRENYNEQFF
TRBV18	TRBJ2-5	-	-	CASSLKPDLQETQYF
TRBV5-1	TRBJ2-5	-	TRBD2	CASKRTSGGQSQETQYF
TRBV6-6	TRBJ1-5	-	TRBD1	CASSPQGGRPQHF
TRBV5-6	TRBJ1-2	-	TRBD1	CASSHTPTGDLDGYTF
TRBV6-6	TRBJ2-2	-	TRBD1	CASSPDRGRDGELFF
TRBV28	TRBJ2-4	-	-	CASSLRAPSGKNIQYF
TRBV2	TRBJ2-5	-	TRBD1	CASSRDRGFPETQYF
TRBV30	TRBJ2-3	once	-	CAWSVRADTQYF
TRBV4-1	TRBJ1-1	-	-	CASSKKGEATEAFF
TRBV27	TRBJ1-1	-	TRBD1	CASSRRDRGLFGTEAFF
TRBV25-1	TRBJ1-4	-	-	CASSAGREGEKLFF
TRBV5-8	TRBJ1-1	once	-	CASSIQRNTEAFF
TRBV6-5	TRBJ1-2	-	TRBD1	CASSYLKQGAYGYTF
TRBV25-1	TRBJ2-7	-	-	CASSFGYEQYF
TRBV7-2	TRBJ2-7	few	-	CASSLIRTGEQYF
TRBV5-8	TRBJ1-1	-	-	CASSLELGTNTEAFF
TRBV28	TRBJ1-2	-	-	CASSLGGRRNYGYTF
TRBV6-6	TRBJ1-5	once	-	CASSYGNQGQPQHF
TRBV6-5	TRBJ1-5	-	TRBD1	CASSRGTGVGQPQHF
TRBV6-6	TRBJ2-7	-	TRBD1	CASISGTGLYEQYF
TRBV4-2	TRBJ1-6	-	TRBD1	CASSRGLERDRANSPLHF
TRBV9	TRBJ1-6	few	-	CASSVEQGTNSPLHF
TRBV25-1	TRBJ1-2	-	-	CASSEYGADGYTF
TRBV7-8	TRBJ2-2	-	-	CASSLRGPPGTGELFF
TRBV29-1	TRBJ1-2	-	-	CSVERGGGYTF
TRBV11-3	TRBJ1-6	-	-	CASSRGSGNSPLHF
TRBV5-1	TRBJ1-3	-	-	CASSLFAGSGNTIYF
TRBV6-1	TRBJ1-6	-	-	CASSPGGGNSPLHF
TRBV7-9	TRBJ1-2	-	-	CASSRDSYGYTF
TRBV11-2	TRBJ2-3	-	-	CASSLVAGGGGIDTQYF
TRBV19	TRBJ2-1	-	TRBD2	CASTAGAAYNEQFF
TRBV7-8	TRBJ1-1	-	-	CASSLVWGASANTEAFF
TRBV27	TRBJ2-7	-	-	CATLRTAPYEQYF
TRBV7-2	TRBJ2-7	-	TRBD1	CASSTYRGELYEQYF
TRBV27	TRBJ2-5	-	-	CASSLPGSRETQYF